The clone carrying this T cell receptor beta chain was counted only a few times. This sample is drawn from a study of T cell clones after liver transplantation. Germline CDR1 and CDR2: MDHEN and SYDVKM. The junction had 9 bases not matched to a gene; V was cut back by 6 bases and J by 5 bases. The CDR3 is made up of 14 amino acids. Using immunoSEQ multiplex PCR, the repertoire was profiled, and TCRdb retains in-frame clones only, with some absent. The sample contains approximately 75,000 clones, 80% of which appear only once. The sequence came from a human patient who received a liver transplant. Among the T cells, some may be from the graft donor. The rearrangement links TRBV28 to TRBJ2-7; TRBD1 aligns across 8 bases. This specimen was CD4+ T cells from blood, taken 12 months after liver transplant. The CDR3 bases are TGTGCCAGCAGCCACCCCAGGGGGCGCGACGAGCAGTACTTC. It codes for CASSHPRGRDEQYF.